The next 23 T cell receptor beta chains were all read from a single sample in a study of patients and donors after allogeneic stem cell transplantation. TCRdb re-analysed the RT-PCR reads in MiXCR, keeping a single row per CDR3 protein. Here the sample spans about 90,000 distinct CDR3 sequences, approximately 49% being singletons. Material for sequencing was blood, either unsorted or a sorted T cell fraction (not recorded which). All receptors come from a human donor who was either an allogeneic HSCT recipient or a stem cell or donor lymphocyte infusion donor (not recorded which). It is not recorded whose cells these are; they may come from a transplant donor.

V and J are TRBV7-2 and TRBJ1-5, with D uncertain. V was trimmed by 4 bases and J by 0 bases, leaving 7 bases between them. CDR3 length: 14 amino acids. Germline CDR1 reads SGHTA; CDR2 reads FQGNSA. This CDR3 is CASSSFLSNQPQHF. DNA for the CDR3: TGTGCCAGCAGCTCTTTCCTTAGCAATCAGCCCCAGCATTTT.

This clonotype came up once. The CDR3 is CASSHDRLTQYF. The DNA of the CDR3 is TGTGCCAGCAGCCATGACAGGCTTACGCAGTATTTT. The V call is TRBV14, the J call TRBJ2-3; D might be TRBD1 (6 bases). Germline CDR1 reads SGHDN; CDR2 reads FVKESK. V shed 3 bases and J shed 8 bases, with 9 bases lying between them. This CDR3 is 12 amino acids long.

This clonotype was recorded only once. The V and J genes are TRBV3-1 and TRBJ2-7, with 7 bases that match TRBD1. The germline V gene encodes CDR1 LGHDT and CDR2 YNNKEL (reference sequence). CDR3 length: 17 amino acids. The V and J ends lost 0 bases and 0 bases, in that order; junction bases with no gene match: 8. The CDR3 sequence: CASSQDPGTVSSYEQYF. The CDR3 DNA follows: TGTGCCAGCAGCCAAGACCCCGGGACAGTTAGCTCCTACGAGCAGTACTTC.

The V and J genes are TRBV6-5 and TRBJ1-2, with 9 bases that match TRBD1. This CDR3 comprises 14 residues. CDR1 and CDR2 from the germline V gene are MNHEY and SVGAGI. V lost 2 bases to trimming and J lost 4 bases; unmatched junction nucleotides: 2. This chain's CDR3 is CASSYGTGLYGYTF. Written as DNA, the CDR3 is TGTGCCAGCAGTTACGGGACAGGGCTCTATGGCTACACCTTC.

The chain recombines TRBV12-3 or TRBV12-4 with TRBJ1-5, with D uncertain. Trimming left V 5 bases short and J 2 bases short, with 16 bases between. The CDR3 extends over 16 amino acids. The CDR3 is CASSISLGRGNQPQHF. The CDR3 coding sequence is TGTGCCAGCAGTATCTCTTTGGGGAGGGGCAATCAGCCCCAGCATTTT.

This chain uses TRBV12-3 or TRBV12-4 with TRBJ1-1; TRBD1 might be the D (5 bases). V lost 4 bases and J lost 0, with 12 bases in between. The CDR3 runs 15 residues. CDR3 amino acids: CASSSQGGVNTEAFF. The CDR3 DNA follows: TGTGCCAGCAGTTCGCAAGGAGGGGTGAACACTGAAGCTTTCTTT.

The V call is TRBV12-3 or TRBV12-4, the J call TRBJ1-4; D gene uncertain. The CDR3 totals 12 residues. The V and J ends lost 8 bases and 8 bases respectively, with 12 bases between them. DNA for the CDR3: TGTGCCAGCCATGGGCTGGACGAAAAACTGTTTTTT. Translated: CASHGLDEKLFF.

The V call is TRBV5-8, the J call TRBJ1-2, with unresolved D. The CDR3 is 12 amino acids. Germline CDR1 SGHTS, CDR2 YDEGEE. V dropped 3 bases and J dropped 2 bases, with 5 bases sitting between them. The CDR3, as DNA: TGTGCCAGCAGCTGGTTAAACTATGGCTACACCTTC. As protein: CASSWLNYGYTF.

This chain connects TRBV4-3 to TRBJ1-1, with 7 bases matching TRBD1. Germline values: CDR1 LGHNA, CDR2 YSLEER. The trim removed 4 bases at V and 3 bases at J, leaving 11 bases unmatched. CDR3 length: 16 residues. The CDR3 DNA reads as TGCGCCAGCAGCCCACGGGCAGGGGGTCTATACACTGAAGCTTTCTTT. It specifies CASSPRAGGLYTEAFF.

This clonotype was counted a few times. The rearrangement joins TRBV29-1 to TRBJ1-5, with a possible D match to TRBD1 (6 bases). The CDR3 sequence is 12 residues long. The V gene lost 6 bases and the J gene lost 5 bases, with 11 bases spanning the gap. Germline values: CDR1 SQVTM, CDR2 ANQGSEA. DNA for the CDR3: TGCAGCGTGGGGGACATATATCAGCCCCAGCATTTT. Its protein product is CSVGDIYQPQHF.

This chain joins TRBV20-1 and TRBJ1-1; TRBD1 is a possible D gene (5 bases). The ends were cut back, 5 bases at V and 1 base at J, with 20 bases in the middle. Germline values: CDR1 DFQATT, CDR2 SNEGSKA (reference sequence). This CDR3 has 16 residues. The CDR3 spells CSAPFRGAPRNTEAFF. For the CDR3, the DNA is TGCAGTGCTCCTTTCCGGGGCGCGCCTAGGAACACTGAAGCTTTCTTT.

The chain employs TRBV6-2 or TRBV6-3 and TRBJ1-1; unclear D gene. In germline, CDR1 is MNHEY, CDR2 SVGEGT. V was shortened by 7 bases and J by 9 bases, with 15 bases between the two germline ends. The CDR3 totals 12 residues. The CDR3 nucleotides are TGTGCCAGCACCCATGGATATAGCAAAGCTTTCTTT. This sequence encodes CASTHGYSKAFF.

This clonotype was seen more than once but under ten times. J is TRBJ1-1 and V is TRBV12-3 or TRBV12-4; maybe TRBD1 (5 bases). V was shortened by 6 bases and J by 6 bases, with 23 bases between the two germline ends. CDR3 length: 16 residues. The CDR3 nucleotides read TGTGCCAGCAGATTGGGGGGACGGAGTTATATCGCTGAAGCTTTCTTT. Its protein product is CASRLGGRSYIAEAFF.

This clonotype came up a few times. The chain has TRBV4-3 and TRBJ1-3; TRBD1 agrees at 11 bases. The germline CDR1 and CDR2 sequences are LGHNA and YSLEER. The CDR3 is made up of 15 amino acids. With 4 bases clipped from V and 8 bases from J, the junction kept 7 bases outside the gene matches. CDR3: CASSPKGTGGDTIYF. The CDR3 DNA sequence: TGCGCCAGCAGCCCTAAGGGGACAGGGGGGGACACCATATATTTT.

The CDR3 region is CASSQSGIYTEAFF. The CDR3 DNA sequence: TGCGCCAGCAGCCAATCAGGGATTTACACTGAAGCTTTCTTT. This sequence joins TRBV4-3 and TRBJ1-1; D might be TRBD1 (5 bases). Trimming left V 2 bases short and J 3 bases short, with 10 bases between. The CDR3 extends over 14 amino acids. The germline CDR1 and CDR2 sequences are LGHNA and YSLEER.

V and J are TRBV18 and TRBJ1-1, with D possibly matching TRBD1 (6 bases). The germline V gene has CDR1 KGHSH and CDR2 LQKENI. The CDR3 extends over 14 amino acids. V shed 2 bases and J shed 7 bases, with 14 bases lying between them. The CDR3 DNA reads as TGTGCCAGCTCACCAGGAGAACAGGGCAGTGAAGCTTTCTTT. It encodes CASSPGEQGSEAFF.

The rearrangement uses TRBV25-1 and TRBJ1-1, with D possibly matching TRBD1 (6 bases). In germline, CDR1 is MGHDK, CDR2 SYGVNS. V was clipped by 0 bases and J by 6 bases, with 8 bases between them. This CDR3 spans 13 amino acids. The CDR3 protein is CASSEYYRAEAFF. The CDR3 DNA reads TGTGCCAGCAGTGAATATTACAGGGCTGAAGCTTTCTTT.

The chain combines TRBV20-1 with TRBJ1-1, with 12 bases matching TRBD1. Germline V gene lookup returns CDR1 DFQATT and CDR2 SNEGSKA (reference sequence). The CDR3 runs to 16 residues. The DNA of the CDR3 is TGCAGCTCCAGGGACAGGGGGCGGGGGATGAACACTGAAGCTTTCTTT. Protein: CSSRDRGRGMNTEAFF.

The chain is built from TRBV27 and TRBJ1-4; no firm D call. The CDR3 contains 15 residues. The germline gives CDR1 MNHEY, CDR2 SMNVEV (reference sequence). Trimming stripped 3 bases from V and 7 bases from J, with 15 bases between. In nucleotides, the CDR3 is TGTGCCAGCAGTTTTCGGCGGGGTAACGCTGAAAAACTGTTTTTT. Its protein is CASSFRRGNAEKLFF.

The chain links TRBV7-9 to TRBJ1-1, with D perhaps matching TRBD1 (6 bases). This CDR3 is 16 amino acids long. In germline, CDR1 is SEHNR, CDR2 FQNEAQ (reference sequence). V lost 2 bases to trimming and J lost 4 bases, with 17 bases between them. The CDR3 DNA reads TGTGCCAGCAGCTTACGGCCAGGCGAGGGGGGCACTGAAGCTTTCTTT. This encodes CASSLRPGEGGTEAFF.

This sequence joins TRBV4-1 and TRBJ1-5; 8 nucleotides align to TRBD1. The CDR3 spans 16 residues. Germline CDR1 is MGHRA and CDR2 is YSYEKL. The V gene end was trimmed by 5 bases and the J gene end by 0 bases; junction bases not matched to a gene: 6. The CDR3 reads CASSGQGRYSNQPQHF. DNA of the CDR3: TGCGCCAGCAGCGGACAGGGCCGATATAGCAATCAGCCCCAGCATTTT.

The gene calls are TRBV20-1 and TRBJ1-4; possible D gene TRBD1, 5 bases. Germline loops: CDR1 DFQATT, CDR2 SNEGSKA (reference sequence). CDR3 length: 15 residues. Trimming stripped 0 bases from V and 2 bases from J, with 10 bases between. The CDR3 DNA follows: TGCAGTGCTAGAGATCAGGGAAGGACTAATGAAAAACTGTTTTTT. Its protein is CSARDQGRTNEKLFF.

The chain links TRBV5-1 to TRBJ1-3; D is unclear. CDR1 and CDR2 (germline): SGHRS, YFSETQ. V lost 0 bases to trimming and J lost 0 bases, with 13 bases between them. This CDR3 is built from 17 residues. CDR3 sequence reads: CASSLDPGGHSGNTIYF. The CDR3 nucleotides are TGCGCCAGCAGCTTGGATCCGGGAGGTCACTCTGGAAACACCATATATTTT.